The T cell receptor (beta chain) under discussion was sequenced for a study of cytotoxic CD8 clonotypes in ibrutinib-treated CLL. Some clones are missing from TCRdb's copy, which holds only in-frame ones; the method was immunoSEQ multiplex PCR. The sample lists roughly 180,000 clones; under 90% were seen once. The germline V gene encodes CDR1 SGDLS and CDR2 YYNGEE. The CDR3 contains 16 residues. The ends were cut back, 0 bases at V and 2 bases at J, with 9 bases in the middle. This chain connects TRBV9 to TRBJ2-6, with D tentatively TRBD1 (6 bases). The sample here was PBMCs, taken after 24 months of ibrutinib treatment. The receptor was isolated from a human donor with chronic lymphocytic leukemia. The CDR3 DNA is TGTGCCAGCAGCGTAGGGTACAGGGCTGGGGCCAACGTCCTGACTTTC. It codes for CASSVGYRAGANVLTF.